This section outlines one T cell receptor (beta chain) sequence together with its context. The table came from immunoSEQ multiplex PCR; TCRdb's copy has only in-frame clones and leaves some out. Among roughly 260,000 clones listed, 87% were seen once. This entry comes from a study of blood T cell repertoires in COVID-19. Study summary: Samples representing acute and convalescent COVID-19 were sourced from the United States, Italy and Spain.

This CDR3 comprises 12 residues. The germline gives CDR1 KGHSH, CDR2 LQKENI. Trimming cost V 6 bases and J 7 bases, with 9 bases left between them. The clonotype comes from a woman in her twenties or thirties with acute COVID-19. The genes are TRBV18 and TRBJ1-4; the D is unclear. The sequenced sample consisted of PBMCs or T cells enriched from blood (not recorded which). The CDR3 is CASSSFGEKLFF. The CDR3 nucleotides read TGTGCCAGCTCTTCCTTCGGTGAAAAACTGTTTTTT.